These T cell receptor beta chains were read from a single sample in a study of cytomegalovirus exposure and HLA in healthy donors. The method was immunoSEQ multiplex PCR; TCRdb's version includes in-frame clones alone and lacks a portion of them. The data contain around 120,000 clones, around two thirds of them singletons. The sample was PBMCs. The receptors were gathered from a woman between 40 and 55 years old in good health and CMV-seropositive. The CDR3 runs from the conserved cysteine through the conserved F or W. A D gene is named only where the DNA matches it firmly. Clone size is stated in some rows and not others, as once, few, many or a class when expanded.

TRBJ2-1,TRBV6-1,once,-,CASSVSSVGGYNEQFF,TGTGCCAGCAGTGTTTCATCTGTCGGCGGATACAATGAGCAGTTCTTC
TRBJ1-1,TRBV7-9,-,-,CASSVGQYTEAFF,TGTGCCAGCAGCGTCGGACAGTACACTGAAGCTTTCTTT
TRBJ2-1,TRBV7-9,once,-,CASSLSEGEGNEQFF,TGTGCCAGCAGCTTATCCGAAGGCGAGGGTAATGAGCAGTTCTTC
TRBJ1-2,TRBV7-8,few,-,CASSLAQGFVYGYTF,TGTGCCAGCAGCTTAGCGCAGGGTTTTGTCTATGGCTACACCTTC
TRBJ2-7,TRBV7-9,-,-,CASSVDEDSYEQYF,TGTGCCAGCAGCGTCGACGAGGACAGCTACGAGCAGTACTTC
TRBJ2-1,TRBV2,-,-,CASSGDFGREQFF,TGTGCCAGCAGCGGGGACTTTGGGAGAGAGCAGTTCTTC
TRBJ2-7,TRBV7-2,-,-,CASSLQADPSYEQYF,TGTGCCAGCAGCTTACAGGCCGACCCCTCCTACGAGCAGTACTTC
TRBJ2-2,TRBV6-5,-,-,CASSYSSTGELFF,TGTGCCAGCAGTTACAGTAGTACCGGGGAGCTGTTTTTT
TRBJ2-7,TRBV6-5,-,-,CASRPPGGKVYEQYF,TGTGCCAGCAGACCCCCAGGTGGTAAGGTCTACGAGCAGTACTTC
TRBJ2-3,TRBV10-3,-,TRBD1,CAITAQTGTTDTQYF,TGTGCCATCACCGCCCAGACAGGGACCACAGATACGCAGTATTTT
TRBJ2-7,TRBV5-1,-,TRBD2,CASSLVASGGGYEQYF,TGCGCCAGCAGCTTGGTGGCTAGCGGGGGAGGCTACGAGCAGTACTTC
TRBJ1-2,TRBV6-1,-,-,CASSEDARSRGYTF,TGTGCCAGCAGTGAAGACGCCCGGTCCCGCGGCTACACCTTC
TRBJ1-2,TRBV5-1,once,-,CASSLAPGHGSGGYTF,TGCGCCAGCAGCTTGGCACCGGGACACGGTTCGGGGGGCTACACCTTC
TRBJ1-5,TRBV7-6,-,TRBD1,CASSSRTGDVPQHF,TGTGCCAGCAGCTCTAGGACAGGGGATGTGCCCCAGCATTTT
TRBJ2-7,TRBV7-2,-,TRBD1,CASSFGQGLFYEQYF,TGTGCCAGCAGCTTTGGACAGGGGCTATTCTACGAGCAGTACTTC
TRBJ2-7,TRBV18,-,TRBD1,CASSPDGTGLTYEQYF,TGTGCCAGCTCACCCGACGGGACAGGCCTCACCTACGAGCAGTACTTC
TRBJ2-7,TRBV9,-,-,CASSVQGLPSYEQYF,TGTGCCAGCAGCGTACAGGGGCTACCTTCCTACGAGCAGTACTTC
TRBJ1-3,TRBV11-2,-,-,CASSRPGFTGNTIYF,TGTGCCAGCAGCCGCCCGGGGTTCACGGGAAACACCATATATTTT
TRBJ2-1,TRBV7-7,-,TRBD2,CASSLTSGEYNEQFF,TGTGCCAGCAGCCTTACTAGCGGGGAATACAATGAGCAGTTCTTC
TRBJ1-6,TRBV5-1,-,TRBD1,CASSSMGQGNSPLHF,TGCGCCAGCAGCTCAATGGGACAGGGGAATTCACCCCTCCACTTT
TRBJ2-7,TRBV5-1,-,-,CASSLAGMGTYEQYF,TGCGCCAGCAGCTTGGCAGGGATGGGGACCTACGAGCAGTACTTC
TRBJ2-7,TRBV7-2,-,TRBD2,CASSLGAGGLAYEQYF,TGTGCCAGCAGCTTAGGCGCGGGGGGCCTCGCCTACGAGCAGTACTTC
TRBJ2-3,TRBV5-4,-,TRBD2,CASSLTSGVTDTQYF,TGTGCCAGCAGCCTCACTAGCGGGGTAACAGATACGCAGTATTTT
TRBJ2-1,TRBV9,-,-,CASTPIAHNEQFF,TGTGCCAGCACCCCGATTGCGCACAATGAGCAGTTCTTC
TRBJ2-7,TRBV7-3,-,TRBD1,CASSRGQGGYEQYF,TGTGCCAGCAGCCGGGGACAGGGGGGGTACGAGCAGTACTTC
TRBJ2-7,TRBV18,-,-,CASSPYGSGEQYF,TGTGCCAGCTCACCATACGGGAGTGGTGAGCAGTACTTC
TRBJ1-6,TRBV27,-,-,CASSLSFGNSPLHF,TGTGCCAGCAGCCTTAGTTTCGGGAATTCACCCCTCCACTTT
TRBJ2-3,TRBV4-3,-,TRBD2,CASSQDLAGSTDTQYF,TGCGCCAGCAGCCAGGATTTAGCGGGCTCCACAGATACGCAGTATTTT
TRBJ1-2,TRBV2,few,-,CASSEESARTF,TGTGCCAGCAGTGAAGAGAGTGCCAGGACCTTC
TRBJ2-7,TRBV6-5,-,TRBD1,CASSTSDRAYEQYF,TGTGCCAGCAGTACATCGGACAGGGCCTACGAGCAGTACTTC
TRBJ2-3,TRBV18,few,-,CASSPRAGDTQYF,TGTGCCAGCTCACCCAGAGCGGGAGATACGCAGTATTTT
TRBJ2-5,TRBV2,-,-,CASSLAQDSWYQETQYF,TGTGCCAGCAGTTTAGCCCAGGACAGTTGGTACCAAGAGACCCAGTACTTC
TRBJ2-7,TRBV14,-,TRBD1,CASSRYQGAYSYEQYF,TGTGCCAGCAGCCGATACCAGGGGGCGTACTCCTACGAGCAGTACTTC
TRBJ2-7,TRBV7-2,-,TRBD2,CASSSSGNSYEQYF,TGTGCCAGCAGCTCTAGCGGAAACTCCTACGAGCAGTACTTC
TRBJ2-7,TRBV20-1,-,-,CSARGGYEQYF,TGCAGTGCTAGGGGAGGCTACGAGCAGTACTTC
TRBJ1-5,TRBV5-1,few,-,CASSLAAGNQPQHF,TGCGCCAGCAGCTTGGCCGCGGGCAATCAGCCCCAGCATTTT
TRBJ2-3,TRBV7-2,-,-,CASSLGVYTDTQYF,TGTGCCAGCAGCTTAGGAGTGTACACAGATACGCAGTATTTT
TRBJ2-5,TRBV27,-,-,CASSSKPRETQYF,TGTGCCAGCAGTTCGAAGCCACGGGAGACCCAGTACTTC
TRBJ2-5,TRBV29-1,few,TRBD2,CSARLAGIETQYF,TGCAGCGCCCGACTAGCGGGGATCGAGACCCAGTACTTC
TRBJ1-3,TRBV5-4,-,-,CASSLQQGSGNTIYF,TGTGCCAGCAGCTTACAACAGGGCTCTGGAAACACCATATATTTT
TRBJ2-5,TRBV7-9,few,-,CASSLPSRGAGETQYF,TGTGCCAGCAGCTTACCATCTCGGGGGGCCGGGGAGACCCAGTACTTC
TRBJ1-1,TRBV19,-,TRBD1,CASSDPGQAITEAFF,TGTGCCAGTAGTGATCCGGGACAGGCGATAACTGAAGCTTTCTTT
TRBJ2-5,TRBV4-1,few,-,CASSHVEAIQETQYF,TGCGCCAGCAGCCACGTGGAGGCTATACAAGAGACCCAGTACTTC
TRBJ2-7,TRBV5-1,once,TRBD2,CASSLTLAGGGTFDEQYF,TGCGCCAGCAGCTTGACCCTAGCGGGGGGTGGTACTTTCGACGAGCAGTACTTC
TRBJ2-2,TRBV19,-,-,CASGTGELFF,TGTGCCTCAGGGACCGGGGAGCTGTTTTTT
TRBJ2-1,TRBV5-4,-,-,CASSLGTSYNEQFF,TGTGCCAGCAGCTTGGGGACTTCCTACAATGAGCAGTTCTTC
TRBJ1-1,TRBV5-1,-,-,CASSWTENTEAFF,TGCGCCAGCAGCTGGACAGAGAACACTGAAGCTTTCTTT
TRBJ2-7,TRBV7-2,few,TRBD2,CASSLGLLAGNEQYF,TGTGCCAGCAGCTTAGGTTTACTAGCGGGGAACGAGCAGTACTTC
TRBJ2-2,TRBV9,-,TRBD1,CASSEQGASGELFF,TGTGCCAGCAGCGAACAGGGGGCTTCCGGGGAGCTGTTTTTT
TRBJ1-5,TRBV18,-,TRBD1,CASSPRSGVGTGTYSNQPQHF,TGTGCCAGCTCACCACGGTCAGGGGTTGGGACAGGGACTTATAGCAATCAGCCCCAGCATTTT
TRBJ1-1,TRBV5-1,-,-,CASNRELGTEAFF,TGCGCCAGCAACAGGGAGTTGGGGACTGAAGCTTTCTTT